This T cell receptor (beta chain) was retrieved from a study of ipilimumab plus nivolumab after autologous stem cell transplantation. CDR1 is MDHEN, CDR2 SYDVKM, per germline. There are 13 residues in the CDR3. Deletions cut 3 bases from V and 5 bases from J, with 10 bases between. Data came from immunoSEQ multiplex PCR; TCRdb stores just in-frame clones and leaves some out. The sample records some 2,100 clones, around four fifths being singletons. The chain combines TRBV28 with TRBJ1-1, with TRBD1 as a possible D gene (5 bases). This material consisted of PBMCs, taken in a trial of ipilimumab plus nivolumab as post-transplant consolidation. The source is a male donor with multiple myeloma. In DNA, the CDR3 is TGTGCCAGCAGTTTTTGGGGGGAAACTGAAGCTTTCTTT. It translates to CASSFWGETEAFF.